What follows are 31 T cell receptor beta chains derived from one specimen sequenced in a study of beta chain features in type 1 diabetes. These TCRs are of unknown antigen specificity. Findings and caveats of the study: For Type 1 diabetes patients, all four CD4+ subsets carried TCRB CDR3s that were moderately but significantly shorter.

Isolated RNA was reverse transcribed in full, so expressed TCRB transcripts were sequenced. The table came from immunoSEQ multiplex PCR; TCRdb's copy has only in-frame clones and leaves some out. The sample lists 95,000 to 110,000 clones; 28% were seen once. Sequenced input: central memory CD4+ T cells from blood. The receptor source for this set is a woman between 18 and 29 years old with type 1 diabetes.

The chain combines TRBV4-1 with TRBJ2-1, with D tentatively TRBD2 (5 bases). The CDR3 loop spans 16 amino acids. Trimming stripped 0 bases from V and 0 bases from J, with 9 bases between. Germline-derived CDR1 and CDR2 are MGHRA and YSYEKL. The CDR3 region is CASSQDERVSYNEQFF. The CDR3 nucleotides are TGCGCCAGCAGCCAAGATGAGAGGGTCTCCTACAATGAGCAGTTCTTC.

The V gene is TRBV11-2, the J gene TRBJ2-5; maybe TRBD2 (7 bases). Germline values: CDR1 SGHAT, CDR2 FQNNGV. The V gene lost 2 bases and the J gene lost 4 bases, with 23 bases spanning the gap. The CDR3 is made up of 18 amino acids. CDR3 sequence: CASSLFPAASGGGETQYF. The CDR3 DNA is TGTGCCAGCAGCTTATTCCCCGCGGCTAGCGGAGGGGGAGAGACCCAGTACTTC.

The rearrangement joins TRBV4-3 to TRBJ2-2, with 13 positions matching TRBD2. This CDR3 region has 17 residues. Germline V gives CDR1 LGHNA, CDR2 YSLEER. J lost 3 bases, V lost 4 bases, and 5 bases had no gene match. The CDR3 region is CASSRQLAGGYTGELFF. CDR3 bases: TGCGCCAGCAGCCGCCAACTAGCGGGAGGGTACACCGGGGAGCTGTTTTTT.

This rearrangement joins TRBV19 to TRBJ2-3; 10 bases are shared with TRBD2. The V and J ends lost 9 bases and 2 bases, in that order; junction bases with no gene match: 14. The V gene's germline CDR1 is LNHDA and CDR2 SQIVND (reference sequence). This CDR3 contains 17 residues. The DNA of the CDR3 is TGTGCCAGCAGGGGCCTAGCGGGAGCTGCGGTCACAGATACGCAGTATTTT. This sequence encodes CASRGLAGAAVTDTQYF.

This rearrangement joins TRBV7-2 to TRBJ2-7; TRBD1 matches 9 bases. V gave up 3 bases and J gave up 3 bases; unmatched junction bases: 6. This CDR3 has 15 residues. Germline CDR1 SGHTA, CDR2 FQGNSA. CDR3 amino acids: CASSFTGTGNYEQYF. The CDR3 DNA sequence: TGTGCCAGCAGCTTTACCGGGACAGGGAACTACGAGCAGTACTTC.

CDR3 coding DNA: TGCGCCAGCAGCCAACGCCGACAGGTCGGTGAAAAACTGTTTTTT. It yields the protein CASSQRRQVGEKLFF. The rearrangement uses TRBV4-1 and TRBJ1-4; a possible D gene is TRBD1 (6 bases). CDR1 is MGHRA, CDR2 YSYEKL, per germline. The ends were cut back, 2 bases at V and 7 bases at J, with 14 bases in the middle. The CDR3 is 15 residues long.

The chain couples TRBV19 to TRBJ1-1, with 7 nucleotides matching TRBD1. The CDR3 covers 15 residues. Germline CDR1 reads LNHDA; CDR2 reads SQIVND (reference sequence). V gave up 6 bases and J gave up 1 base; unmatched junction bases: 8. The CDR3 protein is CASSPQGQRNTEAFF. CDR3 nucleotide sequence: TGTGCCAGTAGCCCCCAGGGACAGCGGAACACTGAAGCTTTCTTT.

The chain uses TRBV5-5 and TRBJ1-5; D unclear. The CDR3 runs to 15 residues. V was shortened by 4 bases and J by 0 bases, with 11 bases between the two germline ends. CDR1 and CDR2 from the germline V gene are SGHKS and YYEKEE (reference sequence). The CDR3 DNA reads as TGTGCCAGCAGCCTGGACGGGTATAGCAATCAGCCCCAGCATTTT. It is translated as CASSLDGYSNQPQHF.

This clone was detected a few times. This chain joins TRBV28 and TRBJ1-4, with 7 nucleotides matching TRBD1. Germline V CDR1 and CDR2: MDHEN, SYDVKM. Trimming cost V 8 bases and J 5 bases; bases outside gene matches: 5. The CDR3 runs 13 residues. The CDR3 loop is CASSGTANEKLFF. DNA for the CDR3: TGTGCCAGCTCCGGGACAGCGAATGAAAAACTGTTTTTT. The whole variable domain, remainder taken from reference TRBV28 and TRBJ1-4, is DVKVTQSSRYLVKRTGEKVFLECVQDMDHENMFWYRQDPGLGLRLIYFSYDVKMKEKGDIPEGYSVSREKKERFSLILESASTNQTSMYLCASSGTANEKLFFGSGTQLSVL.

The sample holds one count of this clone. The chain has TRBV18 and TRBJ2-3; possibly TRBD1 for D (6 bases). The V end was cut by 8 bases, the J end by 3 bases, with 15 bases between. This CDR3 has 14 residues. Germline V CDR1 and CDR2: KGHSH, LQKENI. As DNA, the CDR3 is TGTGCCAGCACAGGACAGTCGCGGACAGATACGCAGTATTTT. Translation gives CASTGQSRTDTQYF.

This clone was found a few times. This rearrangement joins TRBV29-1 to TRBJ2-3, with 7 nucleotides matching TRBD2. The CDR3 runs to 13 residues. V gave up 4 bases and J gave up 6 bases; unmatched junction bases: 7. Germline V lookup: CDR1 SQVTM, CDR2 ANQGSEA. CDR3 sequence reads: CSVGDYLGDTQYF. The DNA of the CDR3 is TGCAGCGTTGGGGACTACCTCGGTGATACGCAGTATTTT.

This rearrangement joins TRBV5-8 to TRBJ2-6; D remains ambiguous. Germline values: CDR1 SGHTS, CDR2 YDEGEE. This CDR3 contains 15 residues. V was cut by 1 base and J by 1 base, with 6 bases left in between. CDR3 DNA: TGTGCCAGCAGCTTGATAGTATCTGGGGCCAACGTCCTGACTTTC. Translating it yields CASSLIVSGANVLTF.

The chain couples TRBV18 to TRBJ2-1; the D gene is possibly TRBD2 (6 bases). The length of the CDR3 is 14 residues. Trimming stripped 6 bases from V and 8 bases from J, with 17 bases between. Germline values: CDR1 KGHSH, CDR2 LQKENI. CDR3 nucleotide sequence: TGTGCCAGCTCGCCGGGACTCCTAAGGGATGAGCAGTTCTTC. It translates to CASSPGLLRDEQFF.

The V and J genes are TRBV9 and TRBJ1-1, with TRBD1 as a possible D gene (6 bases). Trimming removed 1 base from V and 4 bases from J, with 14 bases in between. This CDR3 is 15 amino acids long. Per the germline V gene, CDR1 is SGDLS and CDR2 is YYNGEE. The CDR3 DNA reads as TGTGCCAGCAGCGTACGTTCAGGGGTGACCACTGAAGCTTTCTTT. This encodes CASSVRSGVTTEAFF.

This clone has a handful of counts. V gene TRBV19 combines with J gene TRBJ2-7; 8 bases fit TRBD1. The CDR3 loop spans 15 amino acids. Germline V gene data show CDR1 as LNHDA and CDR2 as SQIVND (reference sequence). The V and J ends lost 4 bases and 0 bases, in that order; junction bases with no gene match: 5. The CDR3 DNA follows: TGTGCCAGTAGTACGGGACAGGTTAGCTCCTACGAGCAGTACTTC. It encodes CASSTGQVSSYEQYF.

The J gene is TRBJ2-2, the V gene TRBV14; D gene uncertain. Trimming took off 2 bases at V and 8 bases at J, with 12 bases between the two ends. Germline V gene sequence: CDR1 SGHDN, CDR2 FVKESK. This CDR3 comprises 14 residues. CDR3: CASSQLQETGELFF. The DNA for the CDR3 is TGTGCCAGCAGCCAACTTCAGGAAACAGGGGAGCTGTTTTTT.

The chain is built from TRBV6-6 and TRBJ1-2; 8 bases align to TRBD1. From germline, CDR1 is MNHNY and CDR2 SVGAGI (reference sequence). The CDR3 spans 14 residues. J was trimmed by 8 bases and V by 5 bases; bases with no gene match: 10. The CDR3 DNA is TGTGCCAGCAGTCCCAGGGGGCAGGGGGTCGGCTACACCTTC. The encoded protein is CASSPRGQGVGYTF.

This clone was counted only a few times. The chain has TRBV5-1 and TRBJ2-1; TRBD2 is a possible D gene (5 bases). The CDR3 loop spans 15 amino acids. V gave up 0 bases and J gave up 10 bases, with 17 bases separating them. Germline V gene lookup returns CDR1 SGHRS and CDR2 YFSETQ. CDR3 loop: CASSLDPSAGGEQFF. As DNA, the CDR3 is TGCGCCAGCAGCTTGGACCCCAGCGCAGGCGGGGAGCAGTTCTTC.

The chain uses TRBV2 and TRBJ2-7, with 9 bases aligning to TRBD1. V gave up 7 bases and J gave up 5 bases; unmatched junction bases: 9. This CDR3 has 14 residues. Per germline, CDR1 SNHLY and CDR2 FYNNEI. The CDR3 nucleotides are TGTGCCAGCACAAGCGAGGGACAGGGCCACGAGCAGTACTTC. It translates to CASTSEGQGHEQYF.

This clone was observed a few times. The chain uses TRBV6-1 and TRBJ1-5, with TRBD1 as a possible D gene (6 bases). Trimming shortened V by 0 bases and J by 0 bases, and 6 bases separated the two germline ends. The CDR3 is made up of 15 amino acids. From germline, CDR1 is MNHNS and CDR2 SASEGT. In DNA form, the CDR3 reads TGTGCCAGCAGTGAAGCGGGACATAGCAATCAGCCCCAGCATTTT. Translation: CASSEAGHSNQPQHF.

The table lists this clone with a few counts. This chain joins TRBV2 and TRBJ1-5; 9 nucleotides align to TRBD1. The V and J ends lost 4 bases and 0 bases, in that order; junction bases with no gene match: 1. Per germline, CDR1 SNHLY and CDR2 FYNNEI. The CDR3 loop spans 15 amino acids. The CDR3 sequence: CASSAGQGSNQPQHF. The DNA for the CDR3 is TGTGCCAGCAGTGCGGGACAGGGTAGCAATCAGCCCCAGCATTTT.

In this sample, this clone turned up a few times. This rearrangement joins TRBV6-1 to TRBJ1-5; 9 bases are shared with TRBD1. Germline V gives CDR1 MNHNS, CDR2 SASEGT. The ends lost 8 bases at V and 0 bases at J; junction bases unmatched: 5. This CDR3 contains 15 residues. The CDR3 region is CASLQGADSNQPQHF. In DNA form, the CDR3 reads TGTGCCAGCCTACAGGGGGCGGATAGCAATCAGCCCCAGCATTTT.

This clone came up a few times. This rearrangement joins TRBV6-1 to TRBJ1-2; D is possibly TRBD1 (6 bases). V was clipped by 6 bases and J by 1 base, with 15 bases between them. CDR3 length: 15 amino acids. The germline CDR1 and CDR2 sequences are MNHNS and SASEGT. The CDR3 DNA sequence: TGTGCCAGCAGCGATGTGAAGGGGGTTAACTATGGCTACACCTTC. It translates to CASSDVKGVNYGYTF.

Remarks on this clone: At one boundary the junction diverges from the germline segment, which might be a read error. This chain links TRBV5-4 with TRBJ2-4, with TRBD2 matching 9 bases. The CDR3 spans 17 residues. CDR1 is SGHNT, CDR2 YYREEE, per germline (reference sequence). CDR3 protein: CASSRDSESSGSPLEYF. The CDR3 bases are TGCGCCAGCAGCCGCGATTCGGAGAGTAGCGGGAGCCCCTTAGAGTACTTC.

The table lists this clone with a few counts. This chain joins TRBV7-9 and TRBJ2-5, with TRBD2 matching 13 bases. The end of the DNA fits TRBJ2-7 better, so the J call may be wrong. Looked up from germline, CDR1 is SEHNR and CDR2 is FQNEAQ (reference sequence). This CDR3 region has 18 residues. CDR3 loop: CASSLTQGLAGSLYEQYF. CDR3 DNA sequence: TGTGCCAGCAGCTTAACACAGGGACTAGCGGGATCCCTCTACGAGCAGTACTTC.

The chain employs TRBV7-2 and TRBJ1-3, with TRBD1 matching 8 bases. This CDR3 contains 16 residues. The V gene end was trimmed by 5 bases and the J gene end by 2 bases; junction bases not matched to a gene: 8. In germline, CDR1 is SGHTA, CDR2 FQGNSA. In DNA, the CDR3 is TGTGCCAGCAGCCTCGGTCAGGGGGCGGCTGGAAACACCATATATTTT. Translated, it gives CASSLGQGAAGNTIYF.

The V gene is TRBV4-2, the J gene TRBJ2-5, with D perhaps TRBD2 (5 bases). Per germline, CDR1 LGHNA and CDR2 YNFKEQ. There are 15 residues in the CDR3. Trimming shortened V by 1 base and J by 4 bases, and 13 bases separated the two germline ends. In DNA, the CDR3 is TGTGCCAGCAGCCAAGTCGGAGCGGTGGTAGAGACCCAGTACTTC. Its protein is CASSQVGAVVETQYF.

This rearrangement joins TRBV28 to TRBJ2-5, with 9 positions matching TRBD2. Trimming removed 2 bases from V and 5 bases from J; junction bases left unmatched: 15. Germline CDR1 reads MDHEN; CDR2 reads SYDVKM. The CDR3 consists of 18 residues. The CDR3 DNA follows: TGTGCCAGCAGTTTAGGTCGATATGGATTTAGCGGGAGTGAGACCCAGTACTTC. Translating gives CASSLGRYGFSGSETQYF.

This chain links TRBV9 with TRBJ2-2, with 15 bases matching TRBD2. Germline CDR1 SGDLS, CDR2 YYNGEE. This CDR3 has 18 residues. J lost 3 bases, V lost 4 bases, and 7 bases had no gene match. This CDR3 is CASSPRTSGRVYTGELFF. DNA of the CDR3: TGTGCCAGCAGCCCACGGACTAGCGGGAGGGTATACACCGGGGAGCTGTTTTTT.

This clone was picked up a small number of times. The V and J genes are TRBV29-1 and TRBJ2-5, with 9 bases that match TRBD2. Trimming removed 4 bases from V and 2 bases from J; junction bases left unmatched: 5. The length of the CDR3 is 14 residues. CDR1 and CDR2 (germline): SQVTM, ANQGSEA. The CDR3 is CSVVASGVQETQYF. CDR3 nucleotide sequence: TGCAGCGTTGTGGCTAGCGGGGTACAAGAGACCCAGTACTTC.

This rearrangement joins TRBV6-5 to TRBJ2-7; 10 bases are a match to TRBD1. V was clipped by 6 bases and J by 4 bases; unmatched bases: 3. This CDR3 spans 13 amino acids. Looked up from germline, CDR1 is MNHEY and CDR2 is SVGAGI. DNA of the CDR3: TGTGCCAGCAGCCGGGACAGGGGTTACGAGCAGTACGTC. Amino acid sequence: CASSRDRGYEQYV.